The clone carrying this T cell receptor beta chain was seen ten or more times. Its specificity is not known. For bulk TCR libraries, previously described methods and listed TCR primers were used. MiXCR was run by TCRdb on the PCR reads, yielding one entry per CDR3 protein. The table has about 100,000 distinct CDR3 sequences, 20% to 25% seen once. The sample belongs to a study of molecular identifiers for immune sequencing clone quantification. General study findings and limits: Same-barcode identical TCR molecules could make highly expanded clones look smaller than they are.

In the sort, naive CD8 T cells were defined as CD8+CD4-CCR7+CD45RA+. CDR1 is SGHTS and CDR2 is YDEGEE in the germline V gene. With 7 bases removed from V and 3 bases from J, the gap between germline ends came to 11 bases. This CDR3 spans 12 amino acids. The clonotype originates from a human donor in good health. Some libraries in this study had Jurkat cell RNA spiked in. The chain carries TRBV5-8 and TRBJ2-7, with D tentatively TRBD1 (6 bases). Material for sequencing was naive CD8+ T cells from blood, with Jurkat cell RNA spiked in. Indicated subset: FACS-sorted CD8+CD4-CCR7+CD45RA+ naive T cells. CDR3 DNA sequence: TGTGCCAGCCGGACAGAAGTCTACGAGCAGTACTTC. It is translated as CASRTEVYEQYF. The full variable domain, its missing parts supplied by reference TRBV5-8 and TRBJ2-7, is EAGVTQSPTHLIKTRGQQATLRCSPISGHTSVYWYQQALGLGLQFLLWYDEGEERNRGNFPPRFSGRQFPNYSSELNVNALELEDSALYLCASRTEVYEQYFGPGTRLTVT.